These 18 T cell receptor beta chains were sequenced from one sample in a study of CD8 T cells in ankylosing spondylitis. TCRdb analysed the 5' RACE reads with MiXCR anew, one entry per CDR3 protein. The data show 350,000 to 450,000 distinct CDR3 sequences, with about 20% seen just once and under 15% held by the top ten. Sequencing input: blood, either unsorted or a sorted T cell fraction (not recorded which). These TCRs come from a male donor with ankylosing spondylitis or in good health (not recorded which).

The J gene is TRBJ1-1, the V gene TRBV6-1; TRBD1 matches at 8 bases. Unmatched junction bases numbered 14, after V lost 6 bases and J lost 8 bases. CDR3 length equals 15 residues. Germline CDR1 reads MNHNS; CDR2 reads SASEGT. In DNA, the CDR3 is TGTGCCAGCAGCTCACCCGGGACAGGAGCCCAGGAAGCTTTCTTT. It yields the protein CASSSPGTGAQEAFF.

The chain has TRBV28 and TRBJ2-5, with D unclear. V lost 1 base and J lost 1, with 10 bases in between. This CDR3 has 15 amino acids. Germline-derived CDR1 and CDR2 are MDHEN and SYDVKM. This CDR3 is CASSLLGILQETQYF. For the CDR3, the DNA is TGTGCCAGCAGTTTATTAGGAATACTCCAAGAGACCCAGTACTTC.

The gene calls are TRBV6-5 and TRBJ2-1; 8 bases line up with TRBD2. V gave up 2 bases and J gave up 7 bases; unmatched junction bases: 10. Germline CDR1 is MNHEY and CDR2 is SVGAGI. The CDR3 totals 16 residues. The DNA for the CDR3 is TGTGCCAGCAGTTACAACAGCGGGGGAGGTAGGAATGAGCAGTTCTTC. Amino acid sequence: CASSYNSGGGRNEQFF.

This rearrangement joins TRBV9 to TRBJ2-2, with TRBD1 matching 8 bases. This CDR3 region has 15 residues. The germline V gene has CDR1 SGDLS and CDR2 YYNGEE. The V gene end was trimmed by 3 bases and the J gene end by 4 bases; junction bases not matched to a gene: 5. This chain's CDR3 is CASSATGASTGELFF. CDR3 nucleotides: TGTGCCAGCAGCGCGACAGGGGCTAGCACCGGGGAGCTGTTTTTT.

The gene calls are TRBV6-4 and TRBJ2-6, with 8 positions matching TRBD1. V dropped 4 bases and J dropped 4; count of bases not matched to a gene: 6. This CDR3 has 16 amino acids. Germline-derived CDR1 and CDR2 are MRHNA and SNTAGT. The CDR3 DNA is TGTGCCAGCAGTGGCCGGACAGGGACCGGGGCCAACGTCCTGACTTTC. This sequence encodes CASSGRTGTGANVLTF.

Written as DNA, the CDR3 is TGCAGCGTTGAGGCACTAGCGGGAACCGGGGAGCTGTTTTTT. Encoded protein: CSVEALAGTGELFF. V usage is TRBV29-1 and J usage is TRBJ2-2, with 10 bases identical to TRBD2. Germline V gives CDR1 SQVTM, CDR2 ANQGSEA. The CDR3 runs to 14 residues. The trim removed 3 bases at V and 5 bases at J, leaving 3 bases unmatched.

This clonotype came up a few times. The chain combines TRBV29-1 with TRBJ2-3, with D possibly TRBD1 on 6 matching bases. Germline V lookup: CDR1 SQVTM, CDR2 ANQGSEA. V lost 7 bases to trimming and J lost 4 bases, with 15 bases between them. The CDR3 length is 13 residues. This CDR3 is CSDLTGFADTQYF. CDR3 nucleotide sequence: TGCAGCGACCTTACAGGGTTCGCAGATACGCAGTATTTT.

A few counts support this clonotype. The chain combines TRBV20-1 with TRBJ2-7; 7 bases match TRBD1. Trimming cost V 1 base and J 3 bases; bases outside gene matches: 0. The CDR3 contains 12 residues. Germline values: CDR1 DFQATT, CDR2 SNEGSKA (reference sequence). The CDR3: CSARGTGYEQYF. CDR3 DNA: TGCAGTGCTAGAGGGACAGGCTACGAGCAGTACTTC.

The genes are TRBV4-1 and TRBJ1-2; D is possibly TRBD1 (6 bases). This CDR3 comprises 16 residues. Germline V lookup: CDR1 MGHRA, CDR2 YSYEKL. Trimming removed 0 bases at V and 4 bases at J, with 15 bases between. The CDR3 sequence is CASSQDVDSGGYGYTF. For the CDR3, the DNA is TGCGCCAGCAGCCAAGATGTGGACAGCGGGGGCTATGGCTACACCTTC.

This clonotype has at least ten counts. The V call is TRBV12-3 or TRBV12-4, the J call TRBJ2-2; D remains ambiguous. The CDR3 length is 12 residues. V lost 6 bases, J lost 5 bases, and 7 bases lay in between. DNA of the CDR3: TGTGCCAGCAGGATTATAACCGGGGAGCTGTTTTTT. Encoded protein: CASRIITGELFF.

The genes are TRBV5-6 and TRBJ2-1; D is possibly TRBD2 (6 bases). Germline values: CDR1 SGHDT, CDR2 YYEEEE. V was clipped by 3 bases and J by 3 bases, with 13 bases between them. This CDR3 region has 15 residues. CDR3 protein: CASSSGGGVYNEQFF. The CDR3 DNA follows: TGTGCCAGCAGCTCTGGAGGCGGGGTCTACAATGAGCAGTTCTTC.

The chain has TRBV2 and TRBJ2-5; 7 bases line up with TRBD1. This CDR3 region has 15 residues. CDR1 is SNHLY, CDR2 FYNNEI, per germline. V dropped 1 base and J dropped 0; count of bases not matched to a gene: 2. The CDR3 DNA follows: TGTGCCAGCAGTGAAGGGGACAGCAACCAAGAGACCCAGTACTTC. Encoded protein: CASSEGDSNQETQYF.

The genes are TRBV6-1 and TRBJ2-4; no definite D call. Germline V gene sequence: CDR1 MNHNS, CDR2 SASEGT. The CDR3 consists of 14 residues. V was shortened by 3 bases and J by 3 bases, with 9 bases between the two germline ends. This CDR3 reads CASSDPWDKNIQYF. The CDR3 DNA reads as TGTGCCAGCAGTGACCCGTGGGACAAAAACATTCAGTACTTC.

This clonotype was seen at least ten times. A junction boundary mismatches the germline segment, possibly from a read error. The V gene is TRBV5-1, the J gene TRBJ2-3; 10 bases align to TRBD2. This CDR3 is 15 amino acids long. Germline V gene sequence: CDR1 SGHRS, CDR2 YFSETQ. The CDR3 sequence is CASSPGTSGADTQYF. In DNA form, the CDR3 reads TGTGCCAGCAGCCCAGGAACTAGCGGGGCTGATACGCAGTATTTT.

The rearrangement links TRBV3-1 to TRBJ2-1; no clear D. In germline, CDR1 is LGHDT, CDR2 YNNKEL (reference sequence). CDR3 size: 14 residues. V dropped 1 base and J dropped 5 bases, with 9 bases sitting between them. The CDR3 DNA sequence: TGTGCCAGCAGCCAAGGGGATCCTAACAATGAGCAGTTCTTC. This translates into CASSQGDPNNEQFF.

The V and J genes are TRBV7-3 and TRBJ2-2; possibly TRBD2 for D (5 bases). The germline V gene has CDR1 SGHTA and CDR2 FQGTGA. Trimming left V 3 bases short and J 1 base short, with 12 bases between. This CDR3 is built from 16 residues. CDR3 in amino acids: CASSFAHGLNTGELFF. CDR3 sequence (DNA): TGTGCCAGCAGCTTTGCTCACGGACTGAACACCGGGGAGCTGTTTTTT.

The chain carries TRBV4-1 and TRBJ2-7, with 10 positions matching TRBD1. Germline V gives CDR1 MGHRA, CDR2 YSYEKL. CDR3 size: 17 residues. After removal of 3 bases from V and 1 base from J, the junction contained 9 bases not matched to a gene. The CDR3 DNA sequence: TGCGCCAGCAGCCATGAATTAAGGACAGGGGGGTCCTACGAGCAGTACTTC. As protein: CASSHELRTGGSYEQYF.

This clonotype was seen a few times. The V and J genes are TRBV7-9 and TRBJ2-3; the D is unclear. V was cut by 6 bases and J by 5 bases, with 6 bases left in between. Germline-derived CDR1 and CDR2 are SEHNR and FQNEAQ (reference sequence). CDR3 length equals 11 residues. Here the CDR3 reads CASSDGDTQYF. The CDR3 region has the DNA TGTGCCAGCAGTGACGGAGATACGCAGTATTTT. Using reference TRBV7-9 and TRBJ2-3 for the parts outside the CDR3, the full variable domain is DTGVSQNPRHKITKRGQNVTFRCDPISEHNRLYWYRQTLGQGPEFLTYFQNEAQLEKSRLLSDRFSAERPKGSFSTLEIQRTEQGDSAMYLCASSDGDTQYFGPGTRLTVL.